The 18 T cell receptor beta chains below come from one sample, sequenced in a study of early T cells in non-severe SARS-CoV-2 infection. TCRdb ran MiXCR on the 5' RACE reads and lists one entry per CDR3 protein. The sample has roughly 110,000 distinct CDR3 sequences; 11% are singletons. What was sequenced was whole blood. The receptor set was obtained from an adult who was a healthcare worker with PCR-confirmed SARS-CoV-2 infection or an uninfected control (not recorded which).

This clonotype was counted many times. V is TRBV28 and J is TRBJ2-7, with a tentative D call TRBD2 (5 bases). There are 14 residues in the CDR3. V was cut by 5 bases and J by 3 bases, with 14 bases left in between. From germline, CDR1 is MDHEN and CDR2 SYDVKM. The CDR3 region has the DNA TGTGCCAGCAGTCCACTAGACGAAGTCTACGAGCAGTACTTC. Its translation is CASSPLDEVYEQYF.

This clonotype was seen only once. This may arise from a read error, as a much more abundant clone is one base away. The chain employs TRBV12-3 or TRBV12-4 and TRBJ2-1; no firm D call. CDR3 length equals 13 residues. CDR3 loop: CASRRVIEDEQLF. CDR3 bases: TGTGCCAGCAGACGCGTTATCGAGGACGAGCAGCTCTTC.

The CDR3 spells CASSLSLAGGRMYQETQYF. As DNA, the CDR3 is TGCGCCAGCAGCTTGTCGCTAGCGGGAGGGCGAATGTACCAAGAGACCCAGTACTTC. This chain links TRBV5-1 with TRBJ2-5, with 12 bases lining up with TRBD2. The V segment lost 1 base and the J segment 0 bases; nucleotides outside the gene matches: 10. The CDR3 is made up of 19 amino acids. Germline V gene sequence: CDR1 SGHRS, CDR2 YFSETQ.

The CDR3 protein is CASSLRTGDTGELFF. In nucleotides, the CDR3 is TGTGCCAGCAGCTTAAGGACAGGCGACACCGGGGAGCTGTTTTTT. The chain combines TRBV7-2 with TRBJ2-2, with 7 bases identical to TRBD1. The J segment lost 3 bases and the V segment lost 2 bases, leaving 3 bases of the junction unmatched. The CDR3 runs 15 residues. Germline CDR1 reads SGHTA; CDR2 reads FQGNSA.

The table lists this clonotype with a few counts. The rearrangement uses TRBV2 and TRBJ2-5; a possible D gene is TRBD1 (5 bases). Between the trimmed V and J ends, which lost 7 bases and 2 bases, there was a span of 5 bases. The CDR3 totals 11 residues. Germline-derived CDR1 and CDR2 are SNHLY and FYNNEI. CDR3 sequence reads: CASKGQETQYF. The CDR3 region has the DNA TGTGCCAGCAAGGGGCAAGAGACCCAGTACTTC.

In this sample, this clonotype turned up a few times. This CDR3 reads CASSFPSGRGTDTQYF. The CDR3 DNA follows: TGCGCCAGCAGCTTCCCTAGCGGGAGAGGTACAGATACGCAGTATTTT. The gene calls are TRBV5-1 and TRBJ2-3; 10 nucleotides align to TRBD2. The CDR3 is 16 residues long. V shed 2 bases and J 3 bases; nucleotides not matched to a gene: 6. Germline assignment: CDR1 SGHRS and CDR2 YFSETQ.

This clonotype was recorded a few times. The V call is TRBV19, the J call TRBJ1-1; possibly TRBD1 for D (6 bases). Germline assignment: CDR1 LNHDA and CDR2 SQIVND (reference sequence). V was trimmed by 7 bases and J by 4 bases, leaving 10 bases between them. The length of the CDR3 is 12 residues. CDR3 bases: TGTGCCAGTATAGGGGGTAGCACTGAAGCTTTCTTT. Its protein is CASIGGSTEAFF. Complete variable domain (other parts from reference TRBV19 and TRBJ1-1): DGGITQSPKYLFRKEGQNVTLSCEQNLNHDAMYWYRQDPGQGLRLIYYSQIVNDFQKGDIAEGYSVSREKKESFPLTVTSAQKNPTAFYLCASIGGSTEAFFGQGTRLTVV.

The chain uses TRBV5-1 and TRBJ2-1; tentatively, D is TRBD2 (6 bases). Germline V gene lookup returns CDR1 SGHRS and CDR2 YFSETQ. Trimming removed 0 bases from V and 2 bases from J, with 12 bases in between. This CDR3 contains 16 residues. As DNA, the CDR3 is TGCGCCAGCAGCTTGGAAGTACAGCGGGCCTACAATGAGCAGTTCTTC. This sequence encodes CASSLEVQRAYNEQFF.

This clonotype occurred many times. The CDR3 bases are TGTGCCAGTAGTATCGGGAGCGGCGAGCAGTACTTC. Residues: CASSIGSGEQYF. The chain combines TRBV19 with TRBJ2-7; possible D gene TRBD2, 6 bases. V was shortened by 3 bases and J by 6 bases, with 9 bases between the two germline ends. CDR1 is LNHDA, CDR2 SQIVND, per germline (reference sequence). CDR3 length equals 12 residues.

Only one count was recorded for this clonotype. The chain has TRBV28 and TRBJ2-7; D may be TRBD2 (5 bases). V was cut by 5 bases and J by 6 bases, with 14 bases left in between. The CDR3 has 13 residues. Per germline, CDR1 MDHEN and CDR2 SYDVKM. For the CDR3, the DNA is TGTGCCAGCAGTCCCTACGGACTTTTCGAGCAGTACTTC. This encodes CASSPYGLFEQYF.

To note about this clonotype: The junction does not match germline at one end; this may be a read error. The CDR3 reads CASCAWARVDEEYF. The CDR3 coding sequence is TGTGCCAGCTGCGCATGGGCCAGGGTTGACGAGGAGTACTTC. The chain has TRBV2 and TRBJ2-7; D might be TRBD1 (5 bases). From germline, CDR1 is SNHLY and CDR2 FYNNEI. The CDR3 spans 14 residues. Drawing the rest from reference TRBV2 and TRBJ2-7, the complete variable domain is EPEVTQTPSHQVTQMGQEVILRCVPISNHLYFYWYRQILGQKVEFLVSFYNNEISEKSEIFDDQFSVERPDGSNFTLKIRSTKLEDSAMYFCASCAWARVDEEYFGPGTRLTVT.

In this sample, this clonotype turned up a few times. V and J are TRBV6-5 and TRBJ2-1; 15 bases fit TRBD2. The J segment lost 8 bases and the V segment lost 4 bases, leaving 12 bases of the junction unmatched. CDR1 and CDR2 (germline): MNHEY, SVGAGI. The CDR3 is 18 residues long. As DNA, the CDR3 is TGTGCCAGCAGTTGGACTAGCGGGAGGGTGGATGATTTTGATGAGCAGTTCTTC. Its translation: CASSWTSGRVDDFDEQFF.

The chain combines TRBV30 with TRBJ2-7; D not certain. V was pared by 0 bases and J by 5 bases, with 11 bases between. CDR3 length equals 13 residues. Germline V gene data show CDR1 as GTSNPN and CDR2 as SVGIG (reference sequence). The CDR3 DNA reads as TGTGCCTGGAGTGTACAGTTTGACAACGAGCAGTACTTC. It specifies CAWSVQFDNEQYF. Combining the CDR3 with reference TRBV30 and TRBJ2-7 gives the whole variable domain SQTIHQWPATLVQPVGSPLSLECTVEGTSNPNLYWYRQAAGRGLQLLFYSVGIGQISSEVPQNLSASRPQDRQFILSSKKLLLSDSGFYLCAWSVQFDNEQYFGPGTRLTVT.

V usage is TRBV7-9 and J usage is TRBJ1-3; D is unclear. CDR3 length: 14 residues. Trimming left V 5 bases short and J 0 bases short, with 8 bases between. The germline gives CDR1 SEHNR, CDR2 FQNEAQ (reference sequence). The CDR3 here is CASSLDGSGNTIYF. In DNA, the CDR3 is TGTGCCAGCAGCCTCGATGGCTCTGGAAACACCATATATTTT.

This clonotype was counted ten times or more. This chain uses TRBV27 with TRBJ2-3, with TRBD2 matching 7 bases. This CDR3 is built from 15 residues. V was pared by 6 bases and J by 0 bases, with 6 bases of the junction left unmatched. Germline-derived CDR1 and CDR2 are MNHEY and SMNVEV (reference sequence). The CDR3 DNA is TGTGCCAGCAGCCGACTAGCAACGAGCACAGATACGCAGTATTTT. This translates into CASSRLATSTDTQYF.

The rearrangement joins TRBV12-3 or TRBV12-4 to TRBJ1-3, with a possible D match to TRBD1 (5 bases). The CDR3 runs 15 residues. V dropped 3 bases and J dropped 4 bases, with 13 bases sitting between them. CDR3 sequence (DNA): TGTGCCAGCAGTTTGCGGCAGGGAGACGGAAACACCATATATTTT. Protein product: CASSLRQGDGNTIYF.

The genes are TRBV7-9 and TRBJ2-1; 7 bases are a match to TRBD1. The germline V gene has CDR1 SEHNR and CDR2 FQNEAQ (reference sequence). V shed 0 bases, J shed 5 bases, and the junction held 10 bases outside the gene matches. The CDR3 sequence is 17 residues long. The CDR3 bases are TGTGCCAGCAGCTTAGCTGAGGGCCACAGGGGCGACAATGAGCAGTTCTTC. Translated, it gives CASSLAEGHRGDNEQFF.

This clonotype was seen at least ten times. The chain combines TRBV29-1 with TRBJ2-5; 8 bases are shared with TRBD1. Trimming took 8 bases from V and 5 from J; bases not matched to a gene: 4. The CDR3 is 11 amino acids. Germline CDR1 is SQVTM and CDR2 is ANQGSEA. The CDR3 sequence: CSLTGGETQYF. In DNA form, the CDR3 reads TGCAGCTTAACAGGGGGGGAGACCCAGTACTTC.